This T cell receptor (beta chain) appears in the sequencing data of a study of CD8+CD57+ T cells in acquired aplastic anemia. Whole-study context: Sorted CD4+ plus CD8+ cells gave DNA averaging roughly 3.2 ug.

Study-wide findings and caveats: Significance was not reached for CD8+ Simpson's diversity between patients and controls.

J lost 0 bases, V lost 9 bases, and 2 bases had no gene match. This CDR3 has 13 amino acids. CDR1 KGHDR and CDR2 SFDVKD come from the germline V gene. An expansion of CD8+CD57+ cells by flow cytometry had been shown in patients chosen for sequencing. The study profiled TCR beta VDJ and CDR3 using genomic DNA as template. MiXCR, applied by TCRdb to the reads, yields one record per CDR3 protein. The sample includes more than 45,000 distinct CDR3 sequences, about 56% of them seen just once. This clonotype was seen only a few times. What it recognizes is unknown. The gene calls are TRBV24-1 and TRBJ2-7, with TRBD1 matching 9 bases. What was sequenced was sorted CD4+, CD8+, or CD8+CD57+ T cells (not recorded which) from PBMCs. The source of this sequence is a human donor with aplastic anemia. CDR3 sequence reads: CATEGQGSYEQYF. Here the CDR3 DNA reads TGTGCCACCGAGGGACAGGGCTCCTACGAGCAGTACTTC.